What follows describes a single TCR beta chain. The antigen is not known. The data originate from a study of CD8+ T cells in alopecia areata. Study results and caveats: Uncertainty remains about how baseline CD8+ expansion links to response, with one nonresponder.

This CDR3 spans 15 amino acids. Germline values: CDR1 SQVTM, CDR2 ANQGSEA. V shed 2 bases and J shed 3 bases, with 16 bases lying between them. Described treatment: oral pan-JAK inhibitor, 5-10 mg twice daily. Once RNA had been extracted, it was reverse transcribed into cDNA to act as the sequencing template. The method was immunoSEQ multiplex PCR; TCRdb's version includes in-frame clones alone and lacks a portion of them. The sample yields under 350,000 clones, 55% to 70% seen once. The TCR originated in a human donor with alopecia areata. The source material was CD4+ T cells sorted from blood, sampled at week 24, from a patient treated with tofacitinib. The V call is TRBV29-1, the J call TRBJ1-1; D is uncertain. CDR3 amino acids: CSVENRQKVDTEAFF. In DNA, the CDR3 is TGCAGCGTTGAAAACCGCCAGAAGGTGGACACTGAAGCTTTCTTT. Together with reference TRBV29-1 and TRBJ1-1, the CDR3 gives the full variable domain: SAVISQKPSRDICQRGTSLTIQCQVDSQVTMMFWYRQQPGQSLTLIATANQGSEATYESGFVIDKFPISRPNLTFSTLTVSNMSPEDSSIYLCSVENRQKVDTEAFFGQGTRLTVV.